Presented here are 32 T cell receptor beta chains from one specimen sequenced in a study of cytomegalovirus exposure and HLA in healthy donors. Vbeta (60) and Jbeta (13) primers were used in the PCR. The repertoire was sequenced with immunoSEQ multiplex PCR; TCRdb's copy has only in-frame clones and lacks some. The sample gives about 160,000 clones, roughly 70% of which show up once; around 3% is in the top ten. The specimen sequenced was PBMCs. The receptors were gathered from a woman in her forties or fifties in good health and CMV-seropositive.

The chain combines TRBV27 with TRBJ1-6, with 9 bases that match TRBD1. V lost 6 bases to trimming and J lost 8 bases; unmatched junction nucleotides: 14. The CDR3 runs to 17 residues. From germline, CDR1 is MNHEY and CDR2 SMNVEV (reference sequence). The CDR3 sequence: CASRLFLRGDRDSPLHF. The CDR3 DNA reads as TGTGCCAGCAGATTGTTTCTGCGGGGGGACAGGGATTCACCCCTCCACTTT.

The J gene is TRBJ1-5, the V gene TRBV19; possible D gene TRBD1, 6 bases. CDR1 and CDR2 (germline): LNHDA, SQIVND (reference sequence). The V and J ends lost 1 base and 6 bases respectively, with 13 bases between them. The CDR3 runs to 15 residues. The CDR3 protein is CASSIVTGGTQPQHF. The CDR3 coding sequence is TGTGCCAGTAGTATAGTGACAGGCGGAACTCAGCCCCAGCATTTT.

The chain joins TRBV6-1 to TRBJ2-7; 11 bases are shared with TRBD2. Germline assignment: CDR1 MNHNS and CDR2 SASEGT. CDR3 length equals 15 residues. V lost 8 bases to trimming and J lost 7 bases; unmatched junction nucleotides: 13. Here the CDR3 reads CASQRLAGLPQEQYF. DNA for the CDR3: TGTGCCAGCCAAAGACTAGCGGGGCTACCTCAGGAGCAGTACTTC.

This CDR3 is CASGSHPGSTDTQYF. The CDR3 DNA is TGTGCTAGTGGTTCGCATCCGGGTAGCACAGATACGCAGTATTTT. The chain combines TRBV12-5 with TRBJ2-3, with D uncertain. Trimming took off 4 bases at V and 0 bases at J, with 11 bases between the two ends. Germline V lookup: CDR1 LGHNT, CDR2 FRNRAP. The length of the CDR3 is 15 residues.

The chain has TRBV6-6 and TRBJ1-1, with D possibly TRBD1 on 6 matching bases. Trimming pared 7 bases from V and 0 bases from J, leaving 12 bases between. This CDR3 spans 14 amino acids. Germline loops: CDR1 MNHNY, CDR2 SVGAGI (reference sequence). CDR3 bases: TGTGCCAGCACCTGGACAGAAATGAACACTGAAGCTTTCTTT. Translation: CASTWTEMNTEAFF.

The rearrangement uses TRBV11-2 and TRBJ2-2, with D possibly being TRBD2 (5 bases). The V end was cut by 1 base, the J end by 3 bases, with 12 bases between. The length of the CDR3 is 16 residues. Germline-derived CDR1 and CDR2 are SGHAT and FQNNGV. CDR3 coding DNA: TGTGCCAGCAGCTTAGTGGCCGGGATTTACACCGGGGAGCTGTTTTTT. Amino acid sequence: CASSLVAGIYTGELFF.

The chain uses TRBV6-1 and TRBJ2-5; 8 bases align to TRBD1. The CDR3 is 14 amino acids. V was pared by 3 bases and J by 4 bases, with 4 bases of the junction left unmatched. The germline gives CDR1 MNHNS, CDR2 SASEGT. The CDR3 DNA follows: TGTGCCAGCAGTGAGAACAGGGGGATAGAGACCCAGTACTTC. This gives the protein CASSENRGIETQYF.

The J gene is TRBJ1-6, the V gene TRBV2; D unresolved. V was trimmed by 7 bases and J by 6 bases, leaving 4 bases between them. This CDR3 comprises 11 residues. CDR1 is SNHLY and CDR2 is FYNNEI in the germline V gene. CDR3 nucleotide sequence: TGTGCCAGCACCCTTAATTCACCCCTCCACTTT. This sequence encodes CASTLNSPLHF.

In this sample, this clone turned up a few times. J is TRBJ2-7 and V is TRBV10-2; 8 bases match TRBD2. The CDR3 is made up of 13 amino acids. Trimming cost V 4 bases and J 4 bases; bases outside gene matches: 3. Germline assignment: CDR1 WSHSY and CDR2 SAAADI. CDR3 in amino acids: CASSASGGYEQYF. The DNA of the CDR3 is TGCGCCAGCAGTGCAAGCGGGGGATACGAGCAGTACTTC.

This clone was seen once. The chain joins TRBV6-6 to TRBJ2-1, with 7 bases lining up with TRBD2. The CDR3 sequence is 16 residues long. Trimming removed 2 bases from V and 5 bases from J; junction bases left unmatched: 9. CDR1 and CDR2 from the germline V gene are MNHNY and SVGAGI (reference sequence). The CDR3 region is CASSYPTLGGNNEQFF. In DNA form, the CDR3 reads TGTGCCAGCAGTTACCCTACCTTGGGGGGGAACAATGAGCAGTTCTTC.

About this clone itself: Other nucleotide sequences from this sample produce the same CDR3. This rearrangement joins TRBV9 to TRBJ1-6; D ambiguous. Germline values: CDR1 SGDLS, CDR2 YYNGEE. Trimming stripped 2 bases from V and 0 bases from J, with 9 bases between. CDR3 length equals 16 residues. The CDR3 loop reads CASSVGESSYNSPLHF. The CDR3 coding sequence is TGTGCCAGCAGCGTCGGGGAAAGCTCCTATAATTCACCCCTCCACTTT.

The V gene is TRBV6-5, the J gene TRBJ2-3; 9 bases are shared with TRBD1. The germline V gene encodes CDR1 MNHEY and CDR2 SVGAGI. This CDR3 spans 15 amino acids. V lost 1 base, J lost 4 bases, and 3 bases stayed unmatched. CDR3 in amino acids: CASSYLGQGPDTQYF. In DNA form, the CDR3 reads TGTGCCAGCAGTTACTTAGGACAGGGGCCAGATACGCAGTATTTT.

The chain recombines TRBV6-5 with TRBJ2-1; 8 bases match TRBD2. Losses at the gene ends were 0 bases for V and 13 bases for J; bases not matched to a gene: 11. Germline CDR1 is MNHEY and CDR2 is SVGAGI. The CDR3 length is 15 residues. CDR3 nucleotide sequence: TGTGCCAGCAGTTACTCTACGGGGGGGCGGTCGGCTCAGTTCTTC. Translating gives CASSYSTGGRSAQFF.

DNA for the CDR3: TGCGCCAGCAGCCTCGGACCGAGGGGACTCTACAATGAGCAGTTCTTC. This translates into CASSLGPRGLYNEQFF. The chain combines TRBV4-1 with TRBJ2-1; D is possibly TRBD2 (6 bases). Germline V CDR1 and CDR2: MGHRA, YSYEKL. V was clipped by 4 bases and J by 3 bases, with 16 bases between them. CDR3 size: 16 residues.

This clone was observed a few times. The gene calls are TRBV11-2 and TRBJ2-7, with D uncertain. Germline assignment: CDR1 SGHAT and CDR2 FQNNGV. The CDR3 runs 13 residues. V was pared by 4 bases and J by 4 bases, with 11 bases between. The CDR3 protein is CASSSEPLYEQYF. CDR3 DNA sequence: TGTGCCAGCAGCTCCGAGCCCCTTTACGAGCAGTACTTC.

CDR3 sequence (DNA): TGTGCCAGCAGTTCGGCGACAGGGGACGTCACTGAAGCTTTCTTT. It yields the protein CASSSATGDVTEAFF. The rearrangement uses TRBV6-5 and TRBJ1-1; TRBD1 agrees at 8 bases. V was clipped by 4 bases and J by 4 bases; unmatched bases: 8. Germline V CDR1 and CDR2: MNHEY, SVGAGI. The CDR3 loop spans 15 amino acids.

This clone was counted a few times. This chain connects TRBV23-1 to TRBJ1-1; D is unclear. TRBV23-1 counts as an open reading frame of uncertain function. Trimming cost V 2 bases and J 3 bases, with 13 bases left between them. The CDR3 is 15 residues long. The CDR3 region is CASSQGTSADTEAFF. CDR3 sequence (DNA): TGCGCCAGCAGTCAAGGTACAAGCGCTGACACTGAAGCTTTCTTT.

V gene TRBV2 combines with J gene TRBJ1-5; no clear D gene. The germline V and J ends were trimmed by 0 bases and 11 bases, with 8 bases remaining between them. Germline CDR1 SNHLY, CDR2 FYNNEI. The CDR3 has 12 amino acids. CDR3 sequence reads: CASSEALQSQHF. CDR3 coding DNA: TGTGCCAGCAGTGAAGCGCTCCAGTCCCAGCATTTT.

In this sample, this clone turned up once. The J gene is TRBJ1-6, the V gene TRBV6-1; D not certain. V gave up 5 bases and J gave up 5 bases, with 7 bases separating them. From germline, CDR1 is MNHNS and CDR2 SASEGT. The length of the CDR3 is 13 residues. The CDR3: CASSTGNNSPLHF. CDR3 DNA: TGTGCCAGCAGTACGGGGAATAATTCACCCCTCCACTTT.

The chain employs TRBV15 and TRBJ2-5; 12 bases map to TRBD1. Looked up from germline, CDR1 is LNHNV and CDR2 is YYDKDF (reference sequence). This CDR3 has 18 residues. The trim removed 0 bases at V and 5 bases at J, leaving 10 bases unmatched. CDR3 bases: TGTGCCACCAGCAGAGATCCGGGGGACAGGGGGCGCCGGGAGACCCAGTACTTC. Translated: CATSRDPGDRGRRETQYF.

The chain is built from TRBV5-4 and TRBJ2-7; TRBD1 might be the D (5 bases). This CDR3 is built from 13 residues. V was trimmed by 0 bases and J by 4 bases, leaving 8 bases between them. Germline values: CDR1 SGHNT, CDR2 YYREEE (reference sequence). The chain's CDR3 is CASSLAGRYEQYF. In DNA, the CDR3 is TGTGCCAGCAGCTTGGCAGGGCGTTACGAGCAGTACTTC.

As concerns this clone: This same CDR3 is encoded by further DNA sequences in the sample. The rearrangement joins TRBV5-1 to TRBJ1-1, with D possibly matching TRBD1 (6 bases). The CDR3 sequence is 15 residues long. Germline values: CDR1 SGHRS, CDR2 YFSETQ. V gave up 0 bases and J gave up 0 bases, with 9 bases separating them. CDR3 in amino acids: CASSLGRGMNTEAFF. The CDR3 bases are TGCGCCAGCAGCTTGGGAAGGGGGATGAACACTGAAGCTTTCTTT.

This chain joins TRBV14 and TRBJ1-6, with 11 bases lining up with TRBD1. CDR1 SGHDN and CDR2 FVKESK come from the germline V gene. J lost 8 bases, V lost 4 bases, and 4 bases had no gene match. The CDR3 contains 15 residues. CDR3 protein: CASSLRTGGYSPLHF. The CDR3 nucleotides read TGTGCCAGCAGCCTTAGGACAGGGGGCTATTCACCCCTCCACTTT.

This clone was counted a few times. The rearrangement uses TRBV9 and TRBJ2-1; 7 nucleotides agree with TRBD2. The CDR3 spans 14 residues. The germline V gene has CDR1 SGDLS and CDR2 YYNGEE. V lost 8 bases to trimming and J lost 0 bases; unmatched junction nucleotides: 5. CDR3 bases: TGTGCCAGTGGGGAGGGGAGCTCCTACAATGAGCAGTTCTTC. It is translated as CASGEGSSYNEQFF.

This sequence joins TRBV6-1 and TRBJ1-5; D perhaps matches TRBD1 (6 bases). CDR3 size: 16 residues. The V gene's germline CDR1 is MNHNS and CDR2 SASEGT. V dropped 1 base and J dropped 7 bases, with 17 bases sitting between them. CDR3 bases: TGTGCCAGCAGTGAAGGTACCAGACAGGCCAGGCAGCCCCAGCATTTT. It encodes CASSEGTRQARQPQHF.

Comments on this clone: The junction departs from germline at one end; a sequencing error may be responsible. The chain carries TRBV11-2 and TRBJ2-3; D uncertain. Per the germline V gene, CDR1 is SGHAT and CDR2 is FQNNGV. This CDR3 spans 11 amino acids. The DNA of the CDR3 is TGTGCTAGCAGCCGTGACGGGACGCAGTATTTT. It specifies CASSRDGTQYF.

This clone came up once. The rearrangement links TRBV19 to TRBJ1-1; weak D call: TRBD1 (5 bases). Germline lookup yields CDR1 LNHDA and CDR2 SQIVND (reference sequence). The V and J ends lost 6 bases and 2 bases respectively, with 13 bases between them. The CDR3 is 14 amino acids. The CDR3 loop reads CASRTGTLNTEAFF. In DNA, the CDR3 is TGTGCCAGTAGGACCGGGACTCTAAACACTGAAGCTTTCTTT.

As to this clone: This same CDR3 is encoded by further DNA sequences in the sample. CDR3 DNA sequence: TGTGCCATCAGCCGAATAGCGGGGGGGCCGAACACCGGGGAGCTGTTTTTT. It is translated as CAISRIAGGPNTGELFF. The chain joins TRBV10-3 to TRBJ2-2; TRBD2 matches at 11 bases. Germline-derived CDR1 and CDR2 are ENHRY and SYGVKD. The CDR3 loop spans 17 amino acids. V trimming: 6 bases; J trimming: 0 bases; junction bases outside the gene matches: 6.

In DNA form, the CDR3 reads TGTGCCACCAGCGCCGGACTAGCGCGAGTTGAGACCCAGTACTTC. It translates to CATSAGLARVETQYF. The chain uses TRBV15 and TRBJ2-5; 9 bases fit TRBD2. J gave up 5 bases and V 5 bases, and 9 bases lay outside the gene matches. Germline V gene lookup returns CDR1 LNHNV and CDR2 YYDKDF (reference sequence). The length of the CDR3 is 15 residues.

CDR3 coding DNA: TGTGCCAGCAGTGCTCCCGAGGGACAGGGGAGGCTGGGGACCCAGTACTTC. This translates into CASSAPEGQGRLGTQYF. The chain joins TRBV2 to TRBJ2-5; the match to TRBD1 covers 10 bases. Germline-derived CDR1 and CDR2 are SNHLY and FYNNEI. V trimming: 4 bases; J trimming: 7 bases; junction bases outside the gene matches: 15. The CDR3 spans 17 residues.

This clone was observed a single time. V gene TRBV4-1 combines with J gene TRBJ2-7; D is ambiguous. The V gene lost 0 bases and the J gene lost 2 bases, with 8 bases spanning the gap. This CDR3 comprises 14 residues. Germline values: CDR1 MGHRA, CDR2 YSYEKL. The CDR3 DNA follows: TGCGCCAGCAGCCAAGACAGGTTCACCTACGAGCAGTACTTC. This codes for CASSQDRFTYEQYF.

The CDR3 protein is CASSQTGIGELFF. For the CDR3, the DNA is TGTGCCAGCAGCCAAACAGGGATCGGGGAGCTGTTTTTT. This chain uses TRBV5-5 with TRBJ2-2; a weak D match, TRBD1 (6 bases). The germline V gene encodes CDR1 SGHKS and CDR2 YYEKEE (reference sequence). V was clipped by 4 bases and J by 7 bases, with 11 bases between them. This CDR3 region has 13 residues.